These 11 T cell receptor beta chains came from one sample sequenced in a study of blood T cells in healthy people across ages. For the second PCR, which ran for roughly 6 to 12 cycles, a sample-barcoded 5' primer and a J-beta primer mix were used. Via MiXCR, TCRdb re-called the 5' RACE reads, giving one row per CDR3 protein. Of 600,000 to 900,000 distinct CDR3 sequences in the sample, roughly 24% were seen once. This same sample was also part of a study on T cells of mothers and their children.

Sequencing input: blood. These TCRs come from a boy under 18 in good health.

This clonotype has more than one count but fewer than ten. The CDR3, as DNA: TGTGCCAGCAGCGGACGGGATCGCTCCTACAATGAGCAGTTCTTC. Translated, it gives CASSGRDRSYNEQFF. The genes are TRBV9 and TRBJ2-1; D might be TRBD2 (5 bases). Trimming pared 3 bases from V and 0 bases from J, leaving 10 bases between. This CDR3 contains 15 residues. Per germline, CDR1 SGDLS and CDR2 YYNGEE.

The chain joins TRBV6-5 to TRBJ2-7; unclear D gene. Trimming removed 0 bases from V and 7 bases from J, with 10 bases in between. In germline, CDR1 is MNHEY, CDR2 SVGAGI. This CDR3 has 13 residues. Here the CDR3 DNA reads TGTGCCAGCAGTTACTCCCGGGCGCCTGAGCAGTACTTC. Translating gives CASSYSRAPEQYF.

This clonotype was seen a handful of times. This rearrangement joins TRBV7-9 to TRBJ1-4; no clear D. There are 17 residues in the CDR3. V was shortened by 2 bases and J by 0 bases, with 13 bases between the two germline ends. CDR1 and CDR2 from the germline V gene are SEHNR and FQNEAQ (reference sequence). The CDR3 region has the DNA TGTGCCAGCAGCTTAACCTCCACAGCTGCAACTAATGAAAAACTGTTTTTT. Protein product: CASSLTSTAATNEKLFF.

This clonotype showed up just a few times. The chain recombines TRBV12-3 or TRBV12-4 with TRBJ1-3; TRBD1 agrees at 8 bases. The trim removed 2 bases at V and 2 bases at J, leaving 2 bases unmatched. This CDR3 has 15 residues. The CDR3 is CASSLTRGPGNTIYF. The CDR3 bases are TGTGCCAGCAGTTTAACCAGGGGGCCTGGAAACACCATATATTTT.

CDR3 amino acids: CASNQANTGELFF. CDR3 DNA: TGTGCCAGCAATCAAGCGAACACCGGGGAGCTGTTTTTT. The rearrangement joins TRBV3-1 to TRBJ2-2; no definite D call. The CDR3 sequence is 13 residues long. V lost 7 bases and J 0 bases, leaving 6 bases between the germline ends. From germline, CDR1 is LGHDT and CDR2 YNNKEL (reference sequence).

In DNA form, the CDR3 reads TGTGCCAGCAGCAAAGAAGAAACGGAGACCCAGTACTTC. Translation gives CASSKEETETQYF. The genes are TRBV21-1 and TRBJ2-5. TRBV21-1 is annotated as a pseudogene. The CDR3 covers 13 residues.

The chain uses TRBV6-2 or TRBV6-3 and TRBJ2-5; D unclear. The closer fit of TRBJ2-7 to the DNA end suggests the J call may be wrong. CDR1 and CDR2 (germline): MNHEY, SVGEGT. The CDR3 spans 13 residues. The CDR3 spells CASSYSRAYEQYF. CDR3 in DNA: TGTGCCAGCAGTTACTCGAGAGCCTACGAGCAGTACTTC.

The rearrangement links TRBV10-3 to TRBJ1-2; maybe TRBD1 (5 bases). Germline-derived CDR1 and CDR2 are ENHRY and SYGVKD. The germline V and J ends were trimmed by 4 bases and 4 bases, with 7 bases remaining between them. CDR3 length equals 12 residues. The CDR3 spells CAISGQLYGYTF. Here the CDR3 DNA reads TGTGCCATCAGTGGACAGCTCTATGGCTACACCTTC.

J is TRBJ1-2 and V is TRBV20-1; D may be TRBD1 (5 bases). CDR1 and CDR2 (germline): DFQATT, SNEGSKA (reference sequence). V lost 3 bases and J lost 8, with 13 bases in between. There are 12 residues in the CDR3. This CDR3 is CSASPREEGYTF. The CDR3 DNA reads TGCAGTGCTAGCCCCAGGGAGGAGGGCTACACCTTC.

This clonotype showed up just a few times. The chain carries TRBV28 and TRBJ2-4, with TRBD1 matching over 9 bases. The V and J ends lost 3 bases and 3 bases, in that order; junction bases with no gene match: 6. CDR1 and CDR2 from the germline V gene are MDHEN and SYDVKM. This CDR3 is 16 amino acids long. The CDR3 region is CASSFKTGGIKNIQYF. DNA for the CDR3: TGTGCCAGCAGTTTTAAGACAGGGGGTATCAAAAACATTCAGTACTTC.

CDR3 region: CASSHTQYF. In nucleotides, the CDR3 is TGTGCCAGCAGCCATACGCAGTATTTT. The gene calls are TRBV7-2 and TRBJ2-3; unclear D gene. The CDR3 extends over 9 amino acids. The germline CDR1 and CDR2 sequences are SGHTA and FQGNSA. The V end lost 5 bases, the J end lost 7 bases, and 1 base lay between the germline ends.